What follows are 14 T cell receptor beta chains derived from one specimen sequenced in a study of blood T cell repertoires in COVID-19. Clones were read by immunoSEQ multiplex PCR, and TCRdb kept only the in-frame ones, dropping some. The table includes just under 80,000 clones, more than 80% detected once. Material for sequencing was peripheral blood. Receptors were obtained from a woman in her 70s with acute or convalescent COVID-19.

This chain links TRBV28 with TRBJ1-2; 11 bases are shared with TRBD1. J lost 3 bases, V lost 5 bases, and 8 bases had no gene match. Germline-derived CDR1 and CDR2 are MDHEN and SYDVKM. CDR3 length: 16 residues. The CDR3 region has the DNA TGTGCCAGCAGTCCCCCGGGACAGGGGGGGGACTATGGCTACACCTTC. Amino acids: CASSPPGQGGDYGYTF.

The chain has TRBV9 and TRBJ2-1; tentatively, D is TRBD1 (6 bases). The V gene's germline CDR1 is SGDLS and CDR2 YYNGEE. The CDR3 is 15 amino acids. Between the trimmed V and J ends, which lost 3 bases and 0 bases, there was a span of 10 bases. The CDR3 loop is CASSARGGSYNEQFF. The DNA for the CDR3 is TGTGCCAGCAGCGCGAGAGGGGGCTCCTACAATGAGCAGTTCTTC.

J is TRBJ1-2 and V is TRBV29-1; maybe TRBD1 (6 bases). The germline V gene encodes CDR1 SQVTM and CDR2 ANQGSEA. The CDR3 is made up of 17 amino acids. Trimming shortened V by 3 bases and J by 6 bases, and 26 bases separated the two germline ends. CDR3 sequence: CSVELGAGVRGANGYTF. The CDR3 bases are TGCAGCGTTGAGTTGGGGGCCGGCGTGAGGGGCGCAAATGGCTACACCTTC.

The chain has TRBV7-3 and TRBJ2-1; 8 nucleotides line up with TRBD1. Germline lookup yields CDR1 SGHTA and CDR2 FQGTGA. The CDR3 covers 14 residues. Losses at the gene ends were 5 bases for V and 5 bases for J; bases not matched to a gene: 5. The CDR3, as DNA: TGTGCCAGCAGCCCAGGACAGGGACACAATGAGCAGTTCTTC. Translation gives CASSPGQGHNEQFF.

The V gene is TRBV9, the J gene TRBJ2-5, with 11 bases identical to TRBD2. There are 17 residues in the CDR3. Germline V CDR1 and CDR2: SGDLS, YYNGEE. Trimming took 0 bases from V and 2 from J; bases not matched to a gene: 6. The CDR3 here is CASSVGNSGGVQETQYF. CDR3 bases: TGTGCCAGCAGCGTAGGTAATAGCGGGGGGGTACAAGAGACCCAGTACTTC.

V usage is TRBV4-3 and J usage is TRBJ2-7; 9 nucleotides align to TRBD1. The CDR3 has 15 residues. Looked up from germline, CDR1 is LGHNA and CDR2 is YSLEER. Unmatched junction bases numbered 5, after V lost 1 base and J lost 4 bases. The CDR3: CASSQAGQGYYEQYF. In nucleotides, the CDR3 is TGCGCCAGCAGCCAAGCGGGACAGGGATATTACGAGCAGTACTTC.

The rearrangement joins TRBV10-3 to TRBJ2-2, with 7 bases fitting TRBD2. CDR1 and CDR2 (germline): ENHRY, SYGVKD. This CDR3 has 17 amino acids. V lost 4 bases and J lost 0; bases outside the gene matches: 8. DNA for the CDR3: TGTGCCATCAGTGCGGCCGGGAGGACCGCGAACACCGGGGAGCTGTTTTTT. As protein: CAISAAGRTANTGELFF.

The chain joins TRBV2 to TRBJ2-7; no clear D. CDR1 is SNHLY and CDR2 is FYNNEI in the germline V gene. CDR3 length: 12 amino acids. Trimming took 5 bases from V and 2 from J, leaving 7 bases between them. Here the CDR3 reads CASSWQAYEQYF. The CDR3 nucleotides read TGTGCCAGCAGTTGGCAGGCCTACGAGCAGTACTTC.

V gene TRBV5-1 combines with J gene TRBJ2-1, with 8 bases aligning to TRBD2. This CDR3 spans 15 amino acids. J gave up 6 bases and V 3 bases, and 8 bases lay outside the gene matches. Germline CDR1 and CDR2: SGHRS and YFSETQ. The chain's CDR3 is CASSYLPGGSNEQFF. For the CDR3, the DNA is TGCGCCAGCAGCTACCTCCCGGGGGGGAGCAATGAGCAGTTCTTC.

The rearrangement links TRBV13 to TRBJ2-6; TRBD1 matches 7 bases. The CDR3 length is 18 residues. CDR1 and CDR2 (germline): PRHDT, FYEKMQ (reference sequence). Trimming at V came to 5 bases and at J to 0 bases, leaving 10 bases not matched to a gene. CDR3 amino acids: CASSLLGQLSSGANVLTF. The CDR3 DNA follows: TGTGCCAGCAGCCTTTTGGGACAGCTTAGCTCTGGGGCCAACGTCCTGACTTTC.

CDR3 DNA: TGTGCCAGCAGCTTAGAGGGCGCGGAGACCCAGTACTTC. Its protein is CASSLEGAETQYF. This chain joins TRBV5-4 and TRBJ2-5; possible D gene TRBD2, 5 bases. Germline V gene lookup returns CDR1 SGHNT and CDR2 YYREEE (reference sequence). The CDR3 has 13 residues. Trimming removed 2 bases at V and 5 bases at J, with 10 bases between.

The chain joins TRBV14 to TRBJ1-2; D not certain. The CDR3 runs 15 residues. The V end was cut by 0 bases, the J end by 8 bases, with 16 bases between. Germline CDR1 is SGHDN and CDR2 is FVKESK. The CDR3 DNA reads TGTGCCAGCAGCCAAGAGCACACTGCATCGGAGGGCTACACCTTC. Protein sequence: CASSQEHTASEGYTF.

The chain has TRBV14 and TRBJ2-1, with 7 bases that match TRBD2. V lost 2 bases and J lost 6; bases outside the gene matches: 7. Germline assignment: CDR1 SGHDN and CDR2 FVKESK. The CDR3 runs to 15 residues. The CDR3 protein is CASSQPTSWGNEQFF. The DNA of the CDR3 is TGTGCCAGCAGCCAACCGACTAGCTGGGGCAATGAGCAGTTCTTC. Filled out from reference TRBV14 and TRBJ2-1, the complete variable domain reads EAGVTQFPSHSVIEKGQTVTLRCDPISGHDNLYWYRRVMGKEIKFLLHFVKESKQDESGMPNNRFLAERTGGTYSTLKVQPAELEDSGVYFCASSQPTSWGNEQFFGPGTRLTVL.

The rearrangement joins TRBV27 to TRBJ2-1; the match to TRBD2 covers 9 bases. With V trimmed by 5 bases and J by 5 bases, 7 bases remained unmatched. CDR1 is MNHEY and CDR2 is SMNVEV in the germline V gene (reference sequence). This CDR3 is built from 15 residues. For the CDR3, the DNA is TGTGCCAGCAGTCCGCGGGGGGGGGTAAACAATGAGCAGTTCTTC. It codes for CASSPRGGVNNEQFF.